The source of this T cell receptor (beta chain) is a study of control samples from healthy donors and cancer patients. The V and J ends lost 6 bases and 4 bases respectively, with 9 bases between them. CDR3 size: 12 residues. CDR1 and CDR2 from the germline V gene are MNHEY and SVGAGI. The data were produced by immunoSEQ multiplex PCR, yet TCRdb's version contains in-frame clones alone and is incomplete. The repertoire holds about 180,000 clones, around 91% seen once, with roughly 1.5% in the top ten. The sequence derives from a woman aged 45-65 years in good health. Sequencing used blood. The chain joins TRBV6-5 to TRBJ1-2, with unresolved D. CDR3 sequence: CASSIMTYGYTF. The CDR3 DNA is TGTGCCAGCAGCATTATGACCTATGGCTACACCTTC.